The TCR beta chain described here comes from a study of patients and donors after allogeneic stem cell transplantation. Germline V gene lookup returns CDR1 SNHLY and CDR2 FYNNEI. Trimming removed 6 bases at V and 4 bases at J, with 11 bases between. The CDR3 is made up of 13 amino acids. This clonotype was observed many times. One entry per CDR3 protein, called by TCRdb with MiXCR from the RT-PCR reads. The profile shows almost 20,000 distinct CDR3 sequences, less than 5% of them singletons. The V call is TRBV2, the J call TRBJ2-3; D gene unclear. The sequence was obtained from a human donor who was either an allogeneic HSCT recipient or a stem cell or donor lymphocyte infusion donor (not recorded which). It is not recorded whose cells these are; they may come from a transplant donor. Sequenced material: blood, either unsorted or a sorted T cell fraction (not recorded which). In DNA, the CDR3 is TGTGCCAGCAGGATCCCCCCTTCAGATACGCAGTATTTT. Its protein is CASRIPPSDTQYF.